What follows is one T cell receptor beta chain and its context. Antigen specificity is unknown. Germline lookup yields CDR1 MNHEY and CDR2 SVGAGI. This CDR3 has 15 amino acids. The junction had 4 bases not matched to a gene; V was cut back by 0 bases and J by 5 bases. This sample is part of a study of T cell responses to AZD1222 COVID-19 vaccine. The wider study: Pooling covered second doses at about 4 or about 12 weeks. Study-level results: Of spike-specific TCRs, nearly half reportedly target regions left unmutated in variants. Possibly, clonal diversity was underestimated; donors were largely white British and included more females. Dominant at 160-218 and 743-854, vaccine-associated CD4 TCRs also spanned spike.

Assay used: immunoSEQ multiplex PCR; TCRdb lists only in-frame clones, some missing. In the table there are more than 150,000 clones, approximately 91% of which are singletons. The source is an adult in good health. Sequences were derived from peripheral blood, sampled on day 0 of AZD1222 vaccination. J is TRBJ2-1 and V is TRBV6-5, with TRBD2 matching over 7 bases. The CDR3 DNA reads as TGTGCCAGCAGTTACTCGTTGGCGGGGGACAATGAGCAGTTCTTC. Its translation is CASSYSLAGDNEQFF.